This T cell receptor beta chain is drawn from a study of monozygotic twins with cystic fibrosis. Assay: immunoSEQ multiplex PCR; the TCRdb copy retains only in-frame clones and omits some. This table holds tens of thousands of clones, around 82% found once. V lost 4 bases and J 0 bases, leaving 10 bases between the germline ends. Germline CDR1 and CDR2: SQVTM and ANQGSEA. The CDR3 has 13 residues. This sequence joins TRBV29-1 and TRBJ2-7; D may be TRBD1 (6 bases). This clonotype was sampled from a girl under 10 years old with cystic fibrosis. What was sequenced was blood. CDR3 nucleotide sequence: TGCAGCGTTGTAGGGGGATCCTCCTACGAGCAGTACTTC. Residues: CSVVGGSSYEQYF.